The clone carrying this TCR beta chain occurred many times. The target antigen is unknown. This record comes from a study of blood T cells in healthy people across ages. Using a J-beta primer mix together with a sample-barcoded 5' primer, a second PCR was run for roughly 7 to 11 cycles. TCRdb processed the 5' RACE reads anew with MiXCR; each CDR3 protein has one entry. The data contain hundreds of thousands of distinct CDR3 sequences, 29% of them singletons. Trimming removed 5 bases from V and 4 bases from J, with 13 bases in between. The CDR3 is 14 amino acids. Germline-derived CDR1 and CDR2 are SEHNR and FQNEAQ (reference sequence). Study results and caveats: Researchers report that TCR beta diversity correlated strongly with naive T cell percentage.

This clonotype originated in a woman of 80 years or more in good health. Sequencing was performed on blood. The J gene is TRBJ2-3, the V gene TRBV7-9; D may be TRBD2 (5 bases). The chain's CDR3 is CASSPPGKSDTQYF. CDR3 in DNA: TGTGCCAGCAGCCCCCCGGGGAAGTCAGATACGCAGTATTTT.